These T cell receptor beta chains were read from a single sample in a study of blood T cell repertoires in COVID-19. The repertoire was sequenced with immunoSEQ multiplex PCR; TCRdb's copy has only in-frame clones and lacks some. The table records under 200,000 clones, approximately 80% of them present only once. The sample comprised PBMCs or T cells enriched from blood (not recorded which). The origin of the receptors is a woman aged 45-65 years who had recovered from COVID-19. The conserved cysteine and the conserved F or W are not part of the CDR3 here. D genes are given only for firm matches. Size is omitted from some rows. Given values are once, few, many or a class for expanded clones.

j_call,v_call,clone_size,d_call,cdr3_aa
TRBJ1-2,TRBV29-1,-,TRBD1,SVEARGYYGYT
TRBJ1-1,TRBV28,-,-,ASSLLINRARKAF
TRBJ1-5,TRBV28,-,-,ASCVGGNNQPQH
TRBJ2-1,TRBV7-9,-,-,ASSSSVPYNEQF
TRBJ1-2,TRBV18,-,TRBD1,ASSPSLGQGNST
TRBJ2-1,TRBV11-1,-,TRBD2,ASSLGGGLYNEQF
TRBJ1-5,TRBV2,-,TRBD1,ASSTGQSSNQPQH
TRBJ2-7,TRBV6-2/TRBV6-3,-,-,ASSYPSEPLYEQY
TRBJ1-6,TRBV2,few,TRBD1,ASSRQGRSPLH
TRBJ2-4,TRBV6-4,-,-,ASSDSMEGMGIQY
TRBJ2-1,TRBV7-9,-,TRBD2,ASSLVAGAYNEQF
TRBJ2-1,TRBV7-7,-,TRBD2,ASSLRLAGENEQF
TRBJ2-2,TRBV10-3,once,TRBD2,AISSSGGASGELF
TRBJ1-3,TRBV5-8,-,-,ASQWNTIY
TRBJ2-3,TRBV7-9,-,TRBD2,ASSRSSGGPDTQY
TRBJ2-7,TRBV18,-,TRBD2,ASSYQWSGGGYEQY
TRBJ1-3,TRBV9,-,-,ASGSSGGTGNTIY
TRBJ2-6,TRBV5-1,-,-,ASSFGSGANVLT
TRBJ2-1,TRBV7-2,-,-,ASSPSTASSYNEQF
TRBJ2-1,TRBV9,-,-,ASSVAPAGFAEQF
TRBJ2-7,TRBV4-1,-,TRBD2,ASSSTGTSGGPPQYEQY
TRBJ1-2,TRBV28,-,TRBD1,ASSLMTGGGYGYT
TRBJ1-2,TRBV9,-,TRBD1,ASSALGQGGYT
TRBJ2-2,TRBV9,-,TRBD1,ASSVAGGEVVDSTGELF
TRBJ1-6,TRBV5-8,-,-,ASSLLGLSNSPLH
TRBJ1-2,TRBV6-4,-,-,ASSDLGGLINYGYT
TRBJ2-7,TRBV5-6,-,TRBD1,ASSLVGQFEQY
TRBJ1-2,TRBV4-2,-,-,ASSQATGSVNYGYT
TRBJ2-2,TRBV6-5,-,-,ASSYINTGELF
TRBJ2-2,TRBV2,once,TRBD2,ASMGGRMDTGELF
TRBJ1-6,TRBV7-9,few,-,ASSLWGDSPLH
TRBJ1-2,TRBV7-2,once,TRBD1,ASSFDPGTGSRYT
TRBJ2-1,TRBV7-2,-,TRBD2,ASSLAPAGKGNEQF
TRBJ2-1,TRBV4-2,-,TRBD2,ASSQDFPGLAGEPEQF
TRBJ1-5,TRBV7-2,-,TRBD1,ASSLDRGRDQPQH
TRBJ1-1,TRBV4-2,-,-,ASSQEWPKGTEAF
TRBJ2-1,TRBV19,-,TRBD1,ASTATGTGIYNEQF